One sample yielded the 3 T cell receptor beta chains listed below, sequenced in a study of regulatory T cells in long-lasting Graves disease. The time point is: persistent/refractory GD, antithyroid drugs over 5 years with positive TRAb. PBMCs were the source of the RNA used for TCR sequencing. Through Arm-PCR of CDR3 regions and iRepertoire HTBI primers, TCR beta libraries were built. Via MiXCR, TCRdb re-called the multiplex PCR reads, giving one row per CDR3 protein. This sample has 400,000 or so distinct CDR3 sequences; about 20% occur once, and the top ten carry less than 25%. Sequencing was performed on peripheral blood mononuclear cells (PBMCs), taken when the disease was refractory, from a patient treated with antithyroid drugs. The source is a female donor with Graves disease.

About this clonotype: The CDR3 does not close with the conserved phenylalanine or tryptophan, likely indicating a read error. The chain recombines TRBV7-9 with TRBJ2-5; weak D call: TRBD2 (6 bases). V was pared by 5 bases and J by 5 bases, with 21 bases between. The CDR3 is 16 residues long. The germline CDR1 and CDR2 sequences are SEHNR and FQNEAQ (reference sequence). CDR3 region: CASSNPLREFVETQYL. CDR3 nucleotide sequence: TGTGCCAGCAGCAACCCCCTACGGGAGTTTGTGGAGACCCAGTACCTC.

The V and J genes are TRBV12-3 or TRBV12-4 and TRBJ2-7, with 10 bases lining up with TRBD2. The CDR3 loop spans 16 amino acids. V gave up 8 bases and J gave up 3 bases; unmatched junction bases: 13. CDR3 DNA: TGTGCCAGCTCACCCTCGGGACTAGCGTATATCTACGAGCAGTACTTC. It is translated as CASSPSGLAYIYEQYF.

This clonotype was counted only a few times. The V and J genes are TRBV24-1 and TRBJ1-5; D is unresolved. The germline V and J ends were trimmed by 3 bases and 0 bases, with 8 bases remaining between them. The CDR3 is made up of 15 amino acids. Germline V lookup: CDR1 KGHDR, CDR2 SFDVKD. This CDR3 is CATSDGLYSNQPQHF. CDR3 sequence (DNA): TGTGCCACCAGTGATGGGTTATATAGCAATCAGCCCCAGCATTTT.